What follows are 19 T cell receptor beta chains derived from one specimen sequenced in a study of blood T cell repertoires in COVID-19. Clones were sequenced by immunoSEQ multiplex PCR, and TCRdb holds only the in-frame ones, with some missing. The data hold 86,000 or so clones, with approximately 89% observed a single time. Material for sequencing was peripheral blood. The receptors originated from a middle-aged man with active or convalescent COVID-19.

The V call is TRBV1, the J call TRBJ1-6. TRBV1 represents a pseudogene. The CDR3 runs to 16 residues. The CDR3 nucleotides are TGCACCAGCAGGGTCTCGGGTCGAGAGGGCACGTCACCCCTCCACTTT. Translation gives CTSRVSGREGTSPLHF.

This clone was detected only once. The chain uses TRBV19 and TRBJ1-4, with TRBD1 matching 7 bases. This CDR3 is 15 amino acids long. CDR1 and CDR2 from the germline V gene are LNHDA and SQIVND (reference sequence). J lost 8 bases, V lost 7 bases, and 13 bases had no gene match. CDR3: CASTPGTGVTEKLFF. The CDR3 DNA is TGTGCCAGTACCCCTGGTACAGGGGTAACCGAAAAACTGTTTTTT.

This chain uses TRBV12-3 or TRBV12-4 with TRBJ1-2; D is perhaps TRBD1 (5 bases). The CDR3 is 13 amino acids. With 4 bases removed from V and 3 bases from J, the gap between germline ends came to 9 bases. The CDR3 DNA reads as TGTGCCAGCAGTTCGGGACTTCACTATGGCTACACCTTC. Amino acid sequence: CASSSGLHYGYTF.

This clone appeared once. The chain combines TRBV18 with TRBJ1-3; unclear D gene. V lost 0 bases, J lost 0 bases, and 9 bases lay in between. The length of the CDR3 is 16 residues. Germline CDR1 is KGHSH and CDR2 is LQKENI. Written as DNA, the CDR3 is TGTGCCAGCTCACCACCGAACCCTAGCTCTGGAAACACCATATATTTT. It translates to CASSPPNPSSGNTIYF.

V usage is TRBV10-1 and J usage is TRBJ1-6; D may be TRBD1 (6 bases). Trimming pared 8 bases from V and 6 bases from J, leaving 17 bases between. The CDR3 covers 15 residues. Per the germline V gene, CDR1 is WNHNN and CDR2 is SYGVQD (reference sequence). The CDR3 is CASGTGQGINSPLHF. CDR3 in DNA: TGCGCCAGCGGGACCGGGCAGGGGATTAATTCACCCCTCCACTTT.

The chain uses TRBV5-1 and TRBJ2-1, with TRBD1 matching 9 bases. CDR3 length: 16 residues. V was clipped by 0 bases and J by 7 bases; unmatched bases: 8. CDR1 SGHRS and CDR2 YFSETQ come from the germline V gene. CDR3 in amino acids: CASSLAPPGTGNEQFF. The CDR3 DNA is TGCGCCAGCAGCTTGGCCCCTCCCGGGACAGGGAATGAGCAGTTCTTC. The complete variable domain, with remaining parts taken from reference TRBV5-1 and TRBJ2-1, reads KAGVTQTPRYLIKTRGQQVTLSCSPISGHRSVSWYQQTPGQGLQFLFEYFSETQRNKGNFPGRFSGRQFSNSRSEMNVSTLELGDSALYLCASSLAPPGTGNEQFFGPGTRLTVL.

Worth noting for this clone: A junction end diverges from the germline sequence, so it may reflect a read error. This sequence joins TRBV27 and TRBJ2-3; 11 bases line up with TRBD2. The CDR3 has 16 amino acids. CDR1 and CDR2 from the germline V gene are MNHEY and SMNVEV (reference sequence). CDR3 DNA: TGTGCCAGCAGTTTGCACACTAGCGGGGGCACATATACGCAGTATTTT. This codes for CASSLHTSGGTYTQYF.

This chain joins TRBV6-5 and TRBJ2-2, with a weak D call TRBD2 (5 bases). The CDR3 consists of 16 residues. Per germline, CDR1 MNHEY and CDR2 SVGAGI. Trimming took off 6 bases at V and 0 bases at J, with 14 bases between the two ends. CDR3 protein: CASSYQRQANTGELFF. CDR3 nucleotides: TGTGCCAGCAGCTACCAGCGGCAGGCGAACACCGGGGAGCTGTTTTTT.

The V gene is TRBV28, the J gene TRBJ1-1, with a tentative D call TRBD1 (6 bases). Trimming shortened V by 3 bases and J by 1 base, and 9 bases separated the two germline ends. This CDR3 is built from 14 residues. Germline V gene sequence: CDR1 MDHEN, CDR2 SYDVKM. For the CDR3, the DNA is TGTGCCAGCAGTTTGGGGACACAGAACACTGAAGCTTTCTTT. This gives the protein CASSLGTQNTEAFF.

The CDR3 DNA sequence: TGTGCCAGCAGTTACTCGGCGGACGGGGGCTACGAGCAGTACTTC. Its translation is CASSYSADGGYEQYF. The V call is TRBV6-5, the J call TRBJ2-7, with TRBD2 as a possible D gene (6 bases). Looked up from germline, CDR1 is MNHEY and CDR2 is SVGAGI. V lost 0 bases and J lost 3, with 12 bases in between. The CDR3 has 15 amino acids.

The J gene is TRBJ2-2, the V gene TRBV19; 12 nucleotides align to TRBD2. Germline CDR1 and CDR2: LNHDA and SQIVND (reference sequence). V was pared by 1 base and J by 2 bases, with 2 bases of the junction left unmatched. This CDR3 comprises 17 residues. CDR3 sequence reads: CASSIGTSGTNTGELFF. The CDR3 bases are TGTGCCAGTAGTATAGGGACTAGCGGGACTAACACCGGGGAGCTGTTTTTT. Filled out from reference TRBV19 and TRBJ2-2, the complete variable domain reads DGGITQSPKYLFRKEGQNVTLSCEQNLNHDAMYWYRQDPGQGLRLIYYSQIVNDFQKGDIAEGYSVSREKKESFPLTVTSAQKNPTAFYLCASSIGTSGTNTGELFFGEGSRLTVL.

The chain combines TRBV12-3 or TRBV12-4 with TRBJ1-5; D not resolved. V was shortened by 2 bases and J by 7 bases, with 9 bases between the two germline ends. The CDR3 totals 13 residues. The CDR3 region is CASSLNERQPQHF. In nucleotides, the CDR3 is TGTGCCAGCAGTTTAAATGAGAGACAGCCCCAGCATTTT.

V and J are TRBV6-5 and TRBJ2-7, with a weak D call TRBD1 (6 bases). Germline CDR1 is MNHEY and CDR2 is SVGAGI. V shed 2 bases and J shed 4 bases, with 18 bases lying between them. The CDR3 spans 16 residues. This CDR3 is CASSYGPQGRGYEQYF. The DNA for the CDR3 is TGTGCCAGCAGTTACGGCCCACAGGGAAGGGGGTACGAGCAGTACTTC.

The chain uses TRBV28 and TRBJ2-7; D possibly corresponds to TRBD1 (6 bases). Deletions cut 2 bases from V and 3 bases from J, with 14 bases between. Germline V gene data show CDR1 as MDHEN and CDR2 as SYDVKM. CDR3 length: 15 amino acids. CDR3 region: CASSLGTGTIYEQYV. As DNA, the CDR3 is TGTGCCAGCAGTTTAGGGACCGGGACAATCTACGAGCAGTACGTC.

The chain recombines TRBV12-3 or TRBV12-4 with TRBJ1-6; D gene ambiguous. The V end lost 3 bases, the J end lost 10 bases, and 10 bases lay between the germline ends. The CDR3 totals 13 residues. As DNA, the CDR3 is TGTGCCAGCAGTTTGAAGGGAGGGTCACCCCTCCACTTT. Protein sequence: CASSLKGGSPLHF.

The chain is built from TRBV11-2 and TRBJ2-5; 9 bases fit TRBD1. Looked up from germline, CDR1 is SGHAT and CDR2 is FQNNGV. The junction had 8 bases not matched to a gene; V was cut back by 4 bases and J by 5 bases. The CDR3 is 15 amino acids. CDR3 sequence: CASSSTGTGTETQYF. CDR3 nucleotides: TGTGCCAGCAGCTCAACCGGGACAGGGACCGAGACCCAGTACTTC.

This clone has a single count. This chain connects TRBV2 to TRBJ1-5; possible D gene TRBD1, 6 bases. Trimming left V 3 bases short and J 9 bases short, with 15 bases between. Germline values: CDR1 SNHLY, CDR2 FYNNEI. The CDR3 runs to 14 residues. The DNA of the CDR3 is TGTGCCAGCAGTGAGGGGCAGGGGAAGGGGCCCCAGCATTTT. Protein: CASSEGQGKGPQHF. Full variable domain (remainder filled in from reference TRBV2 and TRBJ1-5): EPEVTQTPSHQVTQMGQEVILRCVPISNHLYFYWYRQILGQKVEFLVSFYNNEISEKSEIFDDQFSVERPDGSNFTLKIRSTKLEDSAMYFCASSEGQGKGPQHFGDGTRLSIL.

The J gene is TRBJ1-5, the V gene TRBV10-1, with D hard to call. With 1 base removed from V and 6 bases from J, the gap between germline ends came to 10 bases. Germline values: CDR1 WNHNN, CDR2 SYGVQD (reference sequence). This CDR3 spans 14 amino acids. CDR3 DNA sequence: TGCGCCAGCAGTGAGTTAGCTCTTACTCAGCCCCAGCATTTT. This translates into CASSELALTQPQHF.

The count of this clone is one. V usage is TRBV7-9 and J usage is TRBJ2-2; 7 bases fit TRBD2. This CDR3 comprises 13 residues. J lost 7 bases, V lost 5 bases, and 4 bases had no gene match. CDR1 is SEHNR, CDR2 FQNEAQ, per germline (reference sequence). The CDR3 DNA follows: TGTGCCAGCAGCACCAGGGAGGGCGGGGAGCTGTTTTTT. This codes for CASSTREGGELFF.